This T cell receptor beta chain is from a study of shared clonotypes between healthy human individuals. Study summary: The cohort had two women and three men, ages 18 to 49.

Germline V CDR1 and CDR2: MNHNS, SASEGT. J was trimmed by 9 bases and V by 6 bases; bases with no gene match: 13. CDR3 length: 15 residues. Replicate PCRs for unsorted PBMC used around 270 ng DNA (roughly 29,000 T cell genomes). The table came from immunoSEQ multiplex PCR; TCRdb's copy has only in-frame clones and leaves some out. The data hold some 530,000 clones, with about 72% observed a single time. Whole-study findings and limits: Represented diversity (both genetic and exposure-history) was limited by the small number of donors.

Regarding this clone: Its cognate antigen is unknown.

The specimen was PBMCs. The chain employs TRBV6-1 and TRBJ2-7; 11 nucleotides agree with TRBD2. The sequence derives from a woman aged 35 to 49 in good health. Some clones in this sample may be carry-over from other donors' samples. Here the CDR3 reads CASRVLAGDLGRQYF. The CDR3 region has the DNA TGTGCCAGCAGGGTACTAGCGGGAGATCTGGGAAGGCAGTACTTC.